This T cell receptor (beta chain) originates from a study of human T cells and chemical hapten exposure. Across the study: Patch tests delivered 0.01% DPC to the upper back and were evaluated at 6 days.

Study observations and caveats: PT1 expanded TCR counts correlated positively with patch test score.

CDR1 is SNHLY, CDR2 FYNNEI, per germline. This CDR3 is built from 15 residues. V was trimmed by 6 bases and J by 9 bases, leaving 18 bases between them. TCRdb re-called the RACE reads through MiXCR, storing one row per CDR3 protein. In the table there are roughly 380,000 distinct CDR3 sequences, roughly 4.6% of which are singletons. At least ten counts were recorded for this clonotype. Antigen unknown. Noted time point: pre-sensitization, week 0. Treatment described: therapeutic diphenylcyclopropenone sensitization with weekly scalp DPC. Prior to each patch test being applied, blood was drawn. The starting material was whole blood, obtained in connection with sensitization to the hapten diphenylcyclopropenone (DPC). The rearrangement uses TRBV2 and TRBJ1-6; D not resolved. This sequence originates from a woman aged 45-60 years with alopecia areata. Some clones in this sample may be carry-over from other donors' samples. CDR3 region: CASRVERGNSSPLHF. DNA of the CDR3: TGTGCCAGCAGAGTGGAACGGGGAAATTCTTCACCCCTCCACTTT. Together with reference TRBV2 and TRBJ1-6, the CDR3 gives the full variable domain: EPEVTQTPSHQVTQMGQEVILRCVPISNHLYFYWYRQILGQKVEFLVSFYNNEISEKSEIFDDQFSVERPDGSNFTLKIRSTKLEDSAMYFCASRVERGNSSPLHFGNGTRLTVT.